This is a list of T cell receptor beta chains from one sample in a study of human T cells and chemical hapten exposure. TCRdb used MiXCR to reprocess the RACE reads, holding one entry per CDR3 protein. The table lists 150,000 to 200,000 distinct CDR3 sequences, 24% of them singletons, with 2% to 2.5% in the top ten. The sequences come from whole blood, collected in connection with sensitization to the hapten diphenylcyclopropenone (DPC). The receptors here all came from a middle-aged woman with alopecia areata. Some clones in this sample may be carry-over from other donors' samples. CDR3s leave out the opening cysteine and the closing phenylalanine or tryptophan.

TRBV7-2,12,ASSSTDSYYEQY
TRBV7-2,15,ASSLGGSGMITGELF
TRBV27,12,ASTVAGSYNEQF
TRBV7-6,11,ASSSTWTDTQY
TRBV19,13,ASSIHGGLQETQY
TRBV24-1,14,ATSDSVLAGSGELF
TRBV27,15,ASSFGPGTGVYNEQF
TRBV7-2,11,ASSSWGDQPQH
TRBV7-9,14,ASSPEPRGSTDTQY
TRBV21-1,15,ASSNPPSPSSYNEQF
TRBV27,13,ASSLSQGRNQPQH
TRBV28,13,ASSLLGQGQYEQF
TRBV5-1,12,ASSWTGSTGELF
TRBV6-5,12,ASSYGGTNTEAF
TRBV4-3,12,ASSQELQVIEQF
TRBV6-5,11,ASSYRVGDIQY
TRBV7-9,13,ASSLVNRVETEAF
TRBV20-1,11,SAAGTGNYEQY
TRBV7-2,12,ASSLTGAPETQY
TRBV9,14,ASSVGWGSGANVLT
TRBV20-1,9,NVQGPTEAF
TRBV7-8,14,ASSLVLAASYNEQF
TRBV6-2/TRBV6-3,12,ASSKGGSSTEAF
TRBV20-1,11,SAYRTDSNEQF
TRBV28,11,ASSLRGSGEAF
TRBV4-3,14,ASSQAAGTGGAEQF
TRBV10-3,14,AIRAGDGSSGNTIY
TRBV4-3,11,ASSQLQTDTQY
TRBV12-3/TRBV12-4,10,ASSATTGELF
TRBV7-2,11,ASSSHRGAEQF
TRBV28,10,ASSLPRYEQY
TRBV4-2,16,ASSQDSLGLAGGAEQY
TRBV6-5,11,ASTRQGADTQY
TRBV9,15,ASSGLAGAGKTDTQY
TRBV6-5,13,ASSPQVGGTGEAF
TRBV20-1,13,SARGRDSGYNEQF
TRBV20-1,10,SALAGTYEQY
TRBV28,10,ASSPPHSPLH
TRBV28,15,ASSLYLAGILLNEQF
TRBV28,14,ASSSPTGYRDTEAF
TRBV20-1,11,SARVANEETQY
TRBV4-3,14,ASSQAPGTGSYEQY
TRBV9,14,ASSVDPRGATDTQY
TRBV6-6,15,ASSYRLAAFNTGELF
TRBV7-6,14,ASSQTAATGNSPLH
TRBV7-9,10,ASGTGSKIQY
TRBV28,14,ASIPGGLAGTGEQF
TRBV6-4,11,ASSVNAFYGYT
TRBV29-1,11,SVARDGNTEAF
TRBV20-1,12,SALPSGTRETQY
TRBV7-7,15,ASSFGRRGQRTGELF
TRBV7-6,13,ASSSQGAGANVLT
TRBV20-1,13,SARSAAGDPYEQY
TRBV7-2,14,ASSLGLPRSGDIQY
TRBV7-2,12,ASSLTDGHNEQF
TRBV7-8,12,ASSLVRQNTEAF
TRBV7-2,10,ATGTRTDTQY